This note documents a single T cell receptor beta chain sequence. Its antigen is undetermined. This sample is part of a study of blood T cells in healthy people across ages. Study-level results: Diversity of TCR beta correlated strongly with naive T cell percentage.

The V end lost 6 bases, the J end lost 5 bases, and 13 bases lay between the germline ends. Germline V gives CDR1 SNHLY, CDR2 FYNNEI. CDR3 size: 13 residues. A J-beta primer mix and a sample-barcoded 5' primer were used in a second PCR of about 7 to 11 cycles. One entry per CDR3 protein, called by TCRdb with MiXCR from the 5' RACE reads. The table includes 1.2 million to 1.5 million distinct CDR3 sequences, almost 60% detected once. Sequencing was carried out using blood. This clonotype originated in a man aged 18-30 years in good health. The J gene is TRBJ2-5, the V gene TRBV2, with D perhaps matching TRBD1 (5 bases). CDR3 DNA: TGTGCCAGCAGCGCTAACCCAGGGGAGACCCAGTACTTC. The encoded protein is CASSANPGETQYF.